Following are 32 T cell receptor beta chains from one sample sequenced in a study of T cell responses to AZD1222 COVID-19 vaccine. Only in-frame clones appear in the TCRdb table, and some are missing; sequencing was by immunoSEQ multiplex PCR. In the table there are 90,000 to 110,000 clones, 88% of which are singletons. This specimen consisted of peripheral blood, obtained on day 0 of MenACWY control vaccination. Receptors originate from an adult in good health.

The chain links TRBV18 to TRBJ2-7, with D tentatively TRBD1 (6 bases). CDR1 and CDR2 (germline): KGHSH, LQKENI. The CDR3 contains 14 residues. V was trimmed by 3 bases and J by 2 bases, leaving 11 bases between them. The CDR3 region has the DNA TGTGCCAGCTCACCGGAGACAGGACCCTACGAGCAGTACTTC. Translating gives CASSPETGPYEQYF.

This chain connects TRBV10-3 to TRBJ2-1; D is perhaps TRBD1 (5 bases). CDR3 size: 14 residues. The germline CDR1 and CDR2 sequences are ENHRY and SYGVKD. Trimming removed 7 bases at V and 5 bases at J, with 15 bases between. The CDR3 DNA sequence: TGTGCCATCAAAAAGGGTAGGGGTGACAATGAGCAGTTCTTC. Protein: CAIKKGRGDNEQFF.

CDR3: CASSGGRTSGNTIYF. The CDR3 DNA is TGTGCCAGCAGTGGGGGACGGACCTCTGGAAACACCATATATTTT. The gene calls are TRBV5-5 and TRBJ1-3; D might be TRBD1 (5 bases). The CDR3 runs 15 residues. Germline V gene data show CDR1 as SGHKS and CDR2 as YYEKEE (reference sequence). V lost 5 bases and J lost 0, with 12 bases in between.

This chain uses TRBV5-4 with TRBJ2-7, with D maybe TRBD1 (6 bases). Germline lookup yields CDR1 SGHNT and CDR2 YYREEE (reference sequence). Trimming stripped 0 bases from V and 1 base from J, with 11 bases between. This CDR3 region has 15 residues. CDR3 coding DNA: TGTGCCAGCAGCTTGGAGCACGGACAGTCCTACGAGCAGTACTTC. It specifies CASSLEHGQSYEQYF.

The chain uses TRBV4-2 and TRBJ2-1; D unresolved. V shed 2 bases and J shed 13 bases, with 15 bases lying between them. In germline, CDR1 is LGHNA, CDR2 YNFKEQ. CDR3 size: 13 residues. Here the CDR3 DNA reads TGTGCCAGCAGCCAACAAGTCGAAGGTCTACAGTTCTTC. It codes for CASSQQVEGLQFF.

This clone was observed once. This chain joins TRBV9 and TRBJ1-3, with D possibly matching TRBD1 (5 bases). Trimming cost V 0 bases and J 2 bases, with 9 bases left between them. The germline CDR1 and CDR2 sequences are SGDLS and YYNGEE. The CDR3 is 15 amino acids. Written as DNA, the CDR3 is TGTGCCAGCAGCGTAGAAGCAGGGACTGGAAACACCATATATTTT. Translated: CASSVEAGTGNTIYF.

This clone was counted a single time. V is TRBV12-3 or TRBV12-4 and J is TRBJ2-1; D is unclear. CDR3 length: 13 amino acids. Between the trimmed V and J ends, which lost 3 bases and 5 bases, there was a span of 8 bases. The CDR3 DNA reads as TGTGCCAGCAGTTTCGGGCAAGACAATGAGCAGTTCTTC. Amino acids: CASSFGQDNEQFF.

This sequence joins TRBV7-8 and TRBJ2-1; 9 bases fit TRBD1. This CDR3 spans 16 amino acids. V shed 4 bases and J 6 bases; nucleotides not matched to a gene: 10. The germline gives CDR1 SGHVS, CDR2 FQNEAQ. CDR3 nucleotides: TGTGCCAGCAGCTCGCCGTGGGACAGGGTGGGCAATGAGCAGTTCTTC. It translates to CASSSPWDRVGNEQFF.

The CDR3 reads CASSQEGGVFNQPQHF. The DNA for the CDR3 is TGTGCCAGCAGCCAAGAAGGCGGAGTTTTCAATCAGCCCCAGCATTTT. This chain links TRBV4-2 with TRBJ1-5; D is ambiguous. Germline lookup yields CDR1 LGHNA and CDR2 YNFKEQ. Deletions cut 0 bases from V and 3 bases from J, with 12 bases between. CDR3 length: 16 residues.

The chain carries TRBV3-1 (or the pseudogene TRBV3-2) and TRBJ1-1; no clear D. V was pared by 4 bases and J by 5 bases, with 8 bases between. This CDR3 region has 12 residues. CDR1 and CDR2 (germline): LGHDT, YNNKEL (reference sequence). The CDR3 loop reads CASSLLGTEAFF. DNA for the CDR3: TGTGCCAGCAGCCTGCTCGGGACTGAAGCTTTCTTT.

The genes are TRBV24-1 and TRBJ1-4, with unresolved D. This CDR3 comprises 13 residues. V lost 7 bases, J lost 5 bases, and 10 bases lay in between. Germline CDR1 is KGHDR and CDR2 is SFDVKD. For the CDR3, the DNA is TGTGCCACCAGCGACCAATACAATGAAAAACTGTTTTTT. Its protein is CATSDQYNEKLFF.

The chain recombines TRBV6-1 with TRBJ1-5; D is ambiguous. The V end lost 2 bases, the J end lost 2 bases, and 7 bases lay between the germline ends. Per germline, CDR1 MNHNS and CDR2 SASEGT. This CDR3 is 14 amino acids long. The CDR3 protein is CASSELAGNQPQHF. CDR3 nucleotides: TGTGCCAGCAGTGAACTGGCGGGCAATCAGCCCCAGCATTTT.

This chain connects TRBV6-5 to TRBJ2-3; D unresolved. CDR1 is MNHEY, CDR2 SVGAGI, per germline. This CDR3 is 14 amino acids long. Trimming stripped 3 bases from V and 1 base from J, with 8 bases between. CDR3 sequence (DNA): TGTGCCAGCAGTTATACGTTCGGCACAGATACGCAGTATTTT. Amino acids: CASSYTFGTDTQYF.

The chain couples TRBV3-1 (or the pseudogene TRBV3-2) to TRBJ1-1; D is possibly TRBD1 (5 bases). Deletions cut 2 bases from V and 14 bases from J, with 27 bases between. The CDR3 loop spans 16 amino acids. Per germline, CDR1 LGHDT and CDR2 YNNKEL (reference sequence). The CDR3 DNA reads TGTGCCAGCAGCCAACCAAACTCAACTGGGGGGGAAGGTATCTTCTTT. Its protein product is CASSQPNSTGGEGIFF.

The sample holds a few counts of this clone. The chain is built from TRBV28 and TRBJ1-2; D uncertain. V dropped 7 bases and J dropped 4 bases, with 22 bases sitting between them. This CDR3 has 16 residues. The germline V gene has CDR1 MDHEN and CDR2 SYDVKM. CDR3 sequence reads: CASTSGRWAEGYGYTF. In DNA form, the CDR3 reads TGTGCCAGCACCTCCGGTCGGTGGGCCGAGGGCTATGGCTACACCTTC.

The chain recombines TRBV7-3 with TRBJ2-7, with a possible D match to TRBD2 (5 bases). Germline values: CDR1 SGHTA, CDR2 FQGTGA. Trimming cost V 3 bases and J 0 bases, with 9 bases left between them. The CDR3 length is 14 residues. The CDR3 sequence is CASSLSRGSYEQYF. As DNA, the CDR3 is TGTGCCAGCAGCTTGAGCCGGGGCTCCTACGAGCAGTACTTC.

The chain is built from TRBV6-6 and TRBJ1-6; D gene ambiguous. Germline-derived CDR1 and CDR2 are MNHNY and SVGAGI (reference sequence). Trimming stripped 6 bases from V and 14 bases from J, with 17 bases between. The CDR3 is 13 amino acids. The CDR3 sequence: CASSRAPGEALHF. The DNA of the CDR3 is TGTGCCAGCAGCCGGGCCCCCGGAGAAGCCCTCCACTTT.

This CDR3 reads CASSRATSALNEQFF. In DNA, the CDR3 is TGTGCCAGCAGCCGAGCCACTAGCGCACTCAATGAGCAGTTCTTC. The rearrangement links TRBV7-8 to TRBJ2-1; 7 bases are a match to TRBD2. V shed 5 bases, J shed 6 bases, and the junction held 10 bases outside the gene matches. The germline V gene encodes CDR1 SGHVS and CDR2 FQNEAQ. The CDR3 sequence is 15 residues long. Variable domain in full (rest from reference TRBV7-8 and TRBJ2-1): GAGVSQSPRYKVAKRGQDVALRCDPISGHVSLFWYQQALGQGPEFLTYFQNEAQLDKSGLPSDRFFAERPEGSVSTLKIQRTQQEDSAVYLCASSRATSALNEQFFGPGTRLTVL.

The V gene is TRBV14, the J gene TRBJ1-5, with D hard to call. Trimming shortened V by 1 base and J by 7 bases, and 8 bases separated the two germline ends. CDR3 length equals 13 residues. Germline V gene data show CDR1 as SGHDN and CDR2 as FVKESK. The CDR3 loop reads CASSQGAEQPQHF. The CDR3 bases are TGTGCCAGCAGCCAAGGGGCCGAGCAGCCCCAGCATTTT.

This clone was found a few times. This chain joins TRBV29-1 and TRBJ1-4; TRBD1 is a possible D gene (5 bases). Trimming left V 5 bases short and J 0 bases short, with 7 bases between. This CDR3 has 13 amino acids. CDR1 and CDR2 (germline): SQVTM, ANQGSEA. The CDR3 here is CSVWGATNEKLFF. The CDR3 DNA reads TGCAGCGTTTGGGGGGCAACTAATGAAAAACTGTTTTTT.

This clone was found once. V gene TRBV5-8 combines with J gene TRBJ1-2; tentatively, D is TRBD1 (5 bases). The germline gives CDR1 SGHTS, CDR2 YDEGEE. Trimming took off 0 bases at V and 7 bases at J, with 19 bases between the two ends. The CDR3 has 16 residues. CDR3 residues: CASSLDFSGQRSGYTF. The CDR3 region has the DNA TGTGCCAGCAGCTTGGACTTCTCAGGGCAAAGGAGTGGCTACACCTTC.

This clone has just one count. The chain joins TRBV23-1 to TRBJ1-1; 7 nucleotides line up with TRBD1. TRBV23-1 is recorded as an ORF, its role being uncertain. The CDR3 is made up of 17 amino acids. V shed 6 bases, J shed 0 bases, and the junction held 13 bases outside the gene matches. In nucleotides, the CDR3 is TGCGCCAGCAGCTTCCAGGGGGGGGGAGTCATGAACACTGAAGCTTTCTTT. This encodes CASSFQGGGVMNTEAFF.

The chain combines TRBV6-5 with TRBJ1-2; D gene ambiguous. There are 14 residues in the CDR3. Germline-derived CDR1 and CDR2 are MNHEY and SVGAGI. Trimming removed 3 bases at V and 4 bases at J, with 12 bases between. This CDR3 is CASSYSQAPYGYTF. As DNA, the CDR3 is TGTGCCAGCAGTTATTCTCAGGCCCCCTATGGCTACACCTTC.

The chain joins TRBV5-4 to TRBJ1-2, with TRBD1 matching 9 bases. The CDR3 covers 15 residues. Germline assignment: CDR1 SGHNT and CDR2 YYREEE (reference sequence). J was trimmed by 8 bases and V by 6 bases; bases with no gene match: 14. As DNA, the CDR3 is TGTGCCAGCAAGTCTACCGGGACAGGGCGTAGCGGCTACACCTTC. This gives the protein CASKSTGTGRSGYTF.

The rearrangement uses TRBV11-1 and TRBJ1-1; 9 bases align to TRBD1. V lost 3 bases and J lost 6; bases outside the gene matches: 8. The CDR3 consists of 15 residues. Germline CDR1 and CDR2: SGHAT and FQDESV (reference sequence). CDR3 residues: CASSFLTGGHAEAFF. CDR3 sequence (DNA): TGTGCCAGCAGCTTTCTAACAGGGGGCCACGCTGAAGCTTTCTTT.

This chain uses TRBV28 with TRBJ1-1; 7 nucleotides agree with TRBD1. The CDR3 contains 15 residues. CDR1 is MDHEN, CDR2 SYDVKM, per germline. V trimming: 5 bases; J trimming: 4 bases; junction bases outside the gene matches: 10. The CDR3 loop reads CASSPRGGGSTEAFF. CDR3 nucleotide sequence: TGTGCCAGCAGTCCCCGGGGAGGGGGCAGCACTGAAGCTTTCTTT. Complete variable domain (other parts from reference TRBV28 and TRBJ1-1): DVKVTQSSRYLVKRTGEKVFLECVQDMDHENMFWYRQDPGLGLRLIYFSYDVKMKEKGDIPEGYSVSREKKERFSLILESASTNQTSMYLCASSPRGGGSTEAFFGQGTRLTVV.

The chain has TRBV10-3 and TRBJ2-1, with TRBD2 matching 8 bases. Germline V CDR1 and CDR2: ENHRY, SYGVKD. The CDR3 runs to 15 residues. With 7 bases clipped from V and 8 bases from J, the junction kept 13 bases outside the gene matches. This CDR3 is CAITSGGGKGDEQFF. The CDR3 DNA reads TGTGCCATCACTTCGGGAGGGGGTAAAGGCGATGAGCAGTTCTTC.

The chain carries TRBV14 and TRBJ2-3; tentative D call: TRBD1 (7 bases). The V and J ends lost 5 bases and 6 bases respectively, with 18 bases between them. Germline V lookup: CDR1 SGHDN, CDR2 FVKESK. CDR3 length equals 15 residues. CDR3 region: CASSYPARGRDTQYF. CDR3 nucleotides: TGTGCCAGCAGCTACCCAGCCAGGGGGAGGGATACGCAGTATTTT.

The genes are TRBV28 and TRBJ1-2, with D possibly matching TRBD1 (6 bases). The CDR3 has 12 residues. CDR1 and CDR2 (germline): MDHEN, SYDVKM. V gave up 10 bases and J gave up 2 bases, with 11 bases separating them. The CDR3 DNA reads as TGTGCCACCTCGGACAGCAACTATGGCTACACCTTC. Amino acids: CATSDSNYGYTF.

CDR3 sequence reads: CASSVTLRKLFF. CDR3 DNA: TGTGCCAGCAGTGTTACTCTCCGGAAACTGTTTTTT. The genes are TRBV28 and TRBJ1-4; no reliable D call. The CDR3 runs 12 residues. The germline V gene has CDR1 MDHEN and CDR2 SYDVKM. Trimming pared 5 bases from V and 11 bases from J, leaving 12 bases between.

The CDR3 here is CASPQEKAGNTGELFF. The CDR3, as DNA: TGCGCCAGCCCCCAAGAGAAGGCAGGGAACACCGGGGAGCTGTTTTTT. J is TRBJ2-2 and V is TRBV10-1; D gene ambiguous. Looked up from germline, CDR1 is WNHNN and CDR2 is SYGVQD (reference sequence). The CDR3 totals 16 residues. V lost 8 bases, J lost 1 base, and 17 bases lay in between.

This rearrangement joins TRBV30 to TRBJ2-1; 8 bases are shared with TRBD1. The CDR3 is made up of 13 amino acids. J lost 4 bases, V lost 5 bases, and 4 bases had no gene match. Germline-derived CDR1 and CDR2 are GTSNPN and SVGIG (reference sequence). CDR3 sequence: CAWETGAYNEQFF. CDR3 DNA: TGTGCCTGGGAGACAGGGGCGTACAATGAGCAGTTCTTC.